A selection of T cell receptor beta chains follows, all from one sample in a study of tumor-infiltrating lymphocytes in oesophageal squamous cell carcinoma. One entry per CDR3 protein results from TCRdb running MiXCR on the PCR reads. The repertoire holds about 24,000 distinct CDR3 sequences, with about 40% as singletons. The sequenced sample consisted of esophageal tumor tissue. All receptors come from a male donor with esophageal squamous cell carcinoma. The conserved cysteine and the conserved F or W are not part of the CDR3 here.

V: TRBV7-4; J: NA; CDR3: ASSSLTSSGRDYEQY
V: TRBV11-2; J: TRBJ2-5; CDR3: ASSLEAGETQY
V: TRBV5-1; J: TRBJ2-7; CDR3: ASSLGAAFYEQY
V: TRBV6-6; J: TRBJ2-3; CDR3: ASSYSRENTDTQY
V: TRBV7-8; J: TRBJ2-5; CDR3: ASSFRENQETQY
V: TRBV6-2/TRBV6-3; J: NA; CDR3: ASREQVMNEQY
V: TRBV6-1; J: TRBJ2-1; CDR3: ASSTGTSWFNEQF
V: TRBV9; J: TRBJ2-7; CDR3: ASSGGQETYEQY
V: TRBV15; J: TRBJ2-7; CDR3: ATSRATGGRYEQY
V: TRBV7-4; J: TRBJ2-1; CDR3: ASSLMGQNNEQF
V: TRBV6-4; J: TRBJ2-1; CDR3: ASSEKLENEQF
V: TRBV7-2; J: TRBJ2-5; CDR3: ASSRFVVTSANNEQY
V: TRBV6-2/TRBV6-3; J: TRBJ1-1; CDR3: ASSTSPEAF
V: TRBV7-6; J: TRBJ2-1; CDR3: ASSLGVAGGPGEQF
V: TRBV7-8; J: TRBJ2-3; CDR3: ASSSGQGGPTDTQY
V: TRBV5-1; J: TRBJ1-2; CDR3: ASSPGQTNYGYT
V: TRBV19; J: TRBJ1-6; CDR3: ASSETGGNSPLH
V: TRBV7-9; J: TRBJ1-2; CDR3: ASSLGQGDGYT
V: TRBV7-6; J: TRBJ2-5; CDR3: ASSLDRTDYSATQY
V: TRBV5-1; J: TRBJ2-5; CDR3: ASSSSSETQY
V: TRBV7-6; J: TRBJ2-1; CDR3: ASSFGTSYNEQF
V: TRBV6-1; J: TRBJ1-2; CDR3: ASSEAGAGGYT
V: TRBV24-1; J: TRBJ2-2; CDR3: ATSDGGLGTGELF
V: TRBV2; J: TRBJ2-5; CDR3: ASMRGSSYNEQY
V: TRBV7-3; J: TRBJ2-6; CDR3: ASSTPRGSGANVLT
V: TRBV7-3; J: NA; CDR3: ASSPTSGIWSYNEQF
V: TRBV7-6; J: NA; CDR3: ASRPTSGRLQETQY
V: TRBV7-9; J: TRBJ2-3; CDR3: ASSRARDTQY
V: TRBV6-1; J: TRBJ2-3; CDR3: ASSARIGLSTDTQY
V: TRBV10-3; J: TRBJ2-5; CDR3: AISGGRAQETQY
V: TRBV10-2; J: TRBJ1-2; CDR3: ASSGDYGYT
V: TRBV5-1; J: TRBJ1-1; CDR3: ASSFWENTEAF
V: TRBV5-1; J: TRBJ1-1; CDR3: ASSYTENTEAF
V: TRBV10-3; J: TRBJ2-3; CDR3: AISESGLVASDTQY
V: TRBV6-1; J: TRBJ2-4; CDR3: ASRGGGKNIQY
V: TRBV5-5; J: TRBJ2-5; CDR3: ASSGMAIATETQY
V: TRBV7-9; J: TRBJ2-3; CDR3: ASSALGHPDTQY
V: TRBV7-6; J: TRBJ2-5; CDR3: ASSLAGQVAGQETQY
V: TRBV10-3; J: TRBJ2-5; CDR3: AISPWTSGFQQTQY
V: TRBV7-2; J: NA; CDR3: ASSLLAGVGEQY
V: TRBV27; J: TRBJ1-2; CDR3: ASSFGGQNGYT
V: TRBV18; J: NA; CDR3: ASSPSRARDEQY